What follows are 9 T cell receptor beta chains derived from one specimen sequenced in a study of T cells in Graves' hyperthyroidism and ophthalmopathy. Amplification of TCR beta CDR3 regions was performed using RNA transcripts as template. With the HTBI primer set, the TCR CDR3 went through a first round of RT-PCR. Each CDR3 protein gets one entry after TCRdb re-called the multiplex PCR reads with MiXCR. The table has about 480,000 distinct CDR3 sequences, roughly 14% seen once. The sequenced sample was blood. The receptors shown here come from a woman in her late teens or twenties with Graves' hyperthyroidism.

The sample holds many counts of this clonotype. V is TRBV6-2 or TRBV6-3 and J is TRBJ1-4; 7 bases match TRBD1. Per germline, CDR1 MNHEY and CDR2 SVGEGT. The CDR3 has 14 amino acids. V was clipped by 6 bases and J by 3 bases; unmatched bases: 4. CDR3 DNA sequence: TGTGCCAGCAGACGCGGGACAGCTAATGAAAAACTGTTTTTT. Residues: CASRRGTANEKLFF.

As to this clonotype: Its ends do not fully match the called genes, so a read error is possible. This chain connects TRBV19 to TRBJ2-5; D might be TRBD2 (5 bases). The germline V gene has CDR1 LNHDA and CDR2 SQIVND (reference sequence). The CDR3 loop spans 13 amino acids. CDR3 bases: TGTGCCAGTAGTGGTGGACGGGGAGAGGCCCAGTACTTC. This translates into CASSGGRGEAQYF.

This clonotype was counted many times. This sequence joins TRBV29-1 and TRBJ1-1; tentatively, D is TRBD1 (6 bases). Germline values: CDR1 SQVTM, CDR2 ANQGSEA. This CDR3 comprises 14 residues. The germline V and J ends were trimmed by 5 bases and 0 bases, with 13 bases remaining between them. The CDR3 loop reads CSVHRGSMNTEAFF. The CDR3 DNA is TGCAGCGTTCATAGGGGGAGTATGAACACTGAAGCTTTCTTT.

This clonotype has at least ten counts. This chain links TRBV11-2 with TRBJ2-3; 9 bases align to TRBD1. J was trimmed by 5 bases and V by 3 bases; bases with no gene match: 6. The CDR3 has 15 residues. The germline gives CDR1 SGHAT, CDR2 FQNNGV. CDR3 DNA sequence: TGTGCCAGCAGCTTCAACAGGGGGCTGAGAGATACGCAGTATTTT. Translation: CASSFNRGLRDTQYF.

This clonotype has a count of ten or more. The chain joins TRBV10-3 to TRBJ2-3, with D tentatively TRBD2 (6 bases). V was trimmed by 5 bases and J by 5 bases, leaving 17 bases between them. Germline CDR1 and CDR2: ENHRY and SYGVKD. The CDR3 is 15 amino acids. DNA of the CDR3: TGTGCCATCAGTCCTCTGGGGGGAGTTGGAGATACGCAGTATTTT. Translation gives CAISPLGGVGDTQYF.

This clonotype has ten or more counts. The CDR3 reads CASISRGPGNTIYF. DNA of the CDR3: TGTGCCAGCATTTCCAGGGGCCCTGGAAACACCATATATTTT. V is TRBV12-3 or TRBV12-4 and J is TRBJ1-3; TRBD1 might be the D (6 bases). CDR3 length: 14 residues. V gave up 7 bases and J gave up 2 bases, with 12 bases separating them.

This sequence joins TRBV18 and TRBJ2-1; 10 bases are a match to TRBD2. The CDR3 totals 16 residues. V lost 2 bases to trimming and J lost 3 bases; unmatched junction nucleotides: 4. CDR1 KGHSH and CDR2 LQKENI come from the germline V gene. The CDR3 spells CASSPAPSGSYNEQFF. DNA of the CDR3: TGTGCCAGCTCACCAGCGCCTAGCGGGAGCTACAATGAGCAGTTCTTC.

A few counts support this clonotype. The V call is TRBV5-1, the J call TRBJ2-6; TRBD1 might be the D (5 bases). This CDR3 spans 15 amino acids. The germline V gene encodes CDR1 SGHRS and CDR2 YFSETQ. V was shortened by 4 bases and J by 1 base, with 9 bases between the two germline ends. CDR3 in amino acids: CASSTAGSGANVLTF. CDR3 coding DNA: TGCGCCAGCAGCACGGCAGGGTCTGGGGCCAACGTCCTGACTTTC.

This clonotype appeared many times. The chain combines TRBV27 with TRBJ1-1; 7 positions match TRBD1. This CDR3 is 13 amino acids long. V shed 2 bases, J shed 6 bases, and the junction held 3 bases outside the gene matches. Germline CDR1 and CDR2: MNHEY and SMNVEV (reference sequence). The CDR3 nucleotides are TGTGCCAGCAGTTTAGTGGGGACAGCTGAAGCTTTCTTT. It yields the protein CASSLVGTAEAFF.